This T cell receptor beta chain was sequenced in a study of blood T cell repertoires in COVID-19. The overall study: Sample material is recorded as cDNA or gDNA derived from T cells, B-cell-depleted T cells, or PBMCs.

This table comes from immunoSEQ multiplex PCR, and its TCRdb copy is limited to in-frame clones, with some not included. Of 300,000 to 400,000 clones listed, around 87% are singletons. Patients from Seattle were sampled longitudinally, starting during active infection. The receptor's source is a woman aged 55-75 years with COVID-19, enrolled during active disease. The sequencing sample was made of peripheral blood.

This chain's CDR3 is CASRFGGTYEQYF. CDR3 DNA sequence: TGTGCCAGCCGCTTCGGGGGGACCTACGAGCAGTACTTC. V is TRBV28 and J is TRBJ2-7; TRBD2 matches at 7 bases. Germline V gene sequence: CDR1 MDHEN, CDR2 SYDVKM. The CDR3 is 13 amino acids. Unmatched junction bases numbered 6, after V lost 8 bases and J lost 2 bases.